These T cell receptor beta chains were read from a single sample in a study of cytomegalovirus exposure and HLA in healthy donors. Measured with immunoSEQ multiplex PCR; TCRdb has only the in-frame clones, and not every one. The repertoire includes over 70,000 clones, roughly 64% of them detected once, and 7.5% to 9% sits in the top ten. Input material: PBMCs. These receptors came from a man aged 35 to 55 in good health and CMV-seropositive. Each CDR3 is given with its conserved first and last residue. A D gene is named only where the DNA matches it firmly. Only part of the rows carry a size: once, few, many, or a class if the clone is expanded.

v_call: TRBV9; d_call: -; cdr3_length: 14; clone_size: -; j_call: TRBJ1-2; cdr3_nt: TGTGCCAGCAGCGTAGATCCAGGGGACTATGGCTACACCTTC; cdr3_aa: CASSVDPGDYGYTF
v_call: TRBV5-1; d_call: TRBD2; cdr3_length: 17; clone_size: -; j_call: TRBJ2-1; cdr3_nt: TGCGCCAGCAGCTTGGGGGGGACTAGCGGACTAGTAAATGAGCAGTTCTTC; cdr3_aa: CASSLGGTSGLVNEQFF
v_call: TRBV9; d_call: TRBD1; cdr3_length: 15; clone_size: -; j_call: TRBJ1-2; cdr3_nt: TGTGCCAGCAGCCCCAGGGACAGGGGACACTATGGCTACACCTTC; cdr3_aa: CASSPRDRGHYGYTF
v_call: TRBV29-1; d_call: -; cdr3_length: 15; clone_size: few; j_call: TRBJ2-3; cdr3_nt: TGCAGCGTTGTCCTTCAGGGAAACCCCACAGATACGCAGTATTTT; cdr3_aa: CSVVLQGNPTDTQYF
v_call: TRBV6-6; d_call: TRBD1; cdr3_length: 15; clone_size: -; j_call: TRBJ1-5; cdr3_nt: TGTGCCAGCTGGCCGGGACAGCTAAATAATCAGCCCCAGCATTTT; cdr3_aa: CASWPGQLNNQPQHF
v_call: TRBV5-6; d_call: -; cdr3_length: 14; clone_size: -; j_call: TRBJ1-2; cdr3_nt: TGTGCCAGCAGCTTGGGATGGCAGAACTATGGCTACACCTTC; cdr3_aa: CASSLGWQNYGYTF
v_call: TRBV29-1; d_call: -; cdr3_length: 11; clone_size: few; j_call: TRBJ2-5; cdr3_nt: TGCAGTACGGGCGGGCTAGAGACCCAGTACTTC; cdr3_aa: CSTGGLETQYF
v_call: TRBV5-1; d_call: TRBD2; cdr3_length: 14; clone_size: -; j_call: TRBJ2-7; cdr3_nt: TGCGCCAGCAGCCCCGGGGACTACCACTACGAGCAGTACTTC; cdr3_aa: CASSPGDYHYEQYF
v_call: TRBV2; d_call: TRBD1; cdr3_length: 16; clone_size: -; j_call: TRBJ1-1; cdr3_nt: TGTGCCAGCAGTCCGGGACAGGGCGGAGAGTACACTGAAGCTTTCTTT; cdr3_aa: CASSPGQGGEYTEAFF
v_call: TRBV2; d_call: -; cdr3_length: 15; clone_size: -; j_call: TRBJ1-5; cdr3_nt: TGTGCCAGCAGCGGTGGGACTTCTGAACGTCGGCCCCAGCATTTT; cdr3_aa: CASSGGTSERRPQHF
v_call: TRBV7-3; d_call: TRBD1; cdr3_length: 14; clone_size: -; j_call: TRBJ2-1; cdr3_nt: TGTGCCAGCAGCTTAACGGGGACAGAGAATGAGCAGTTCTTC; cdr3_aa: CASSLTGTENEQFF
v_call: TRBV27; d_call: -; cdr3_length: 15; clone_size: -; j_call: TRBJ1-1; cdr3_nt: TGTGCCAGCAGTTTATCGGACATTTTTGACACTGAAGCTTTCTTT; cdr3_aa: CASSLSDIFDTEAFF
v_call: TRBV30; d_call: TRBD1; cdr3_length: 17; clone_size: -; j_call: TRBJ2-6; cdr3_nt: TGTGCCTGGAGTAGGGACAGGGTGCCCTCTGGGGCCAACGTCCTGACTTTC; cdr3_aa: CAWSRDRVPSGANVLTF
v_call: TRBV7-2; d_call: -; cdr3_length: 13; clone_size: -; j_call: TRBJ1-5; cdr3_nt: TGTGCCAGCAGCCTTCCAGGGGATCAGCCCCAGCATTTT; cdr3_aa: CASSLPGDQPQHF
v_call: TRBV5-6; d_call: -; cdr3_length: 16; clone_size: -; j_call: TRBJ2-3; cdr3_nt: TGTGCCAGCAGCTTTTTTGCGGGGCTGAGCACAGATACGCAGTATTTT; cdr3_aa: CASSFFAGLSTDTQYF
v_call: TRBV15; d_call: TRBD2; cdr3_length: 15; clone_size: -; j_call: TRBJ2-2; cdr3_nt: TGTGCCACCAGCCCCCCCGGGACTAGGCCCGGGGAGCTGTTTTTT; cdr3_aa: CATSPPGTRPGELFF
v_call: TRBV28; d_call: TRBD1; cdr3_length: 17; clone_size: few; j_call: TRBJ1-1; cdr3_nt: TGTGCCAGCAGTTTTCCCAGGGGGCTTGAGGTGAACACTGAAGCTTTCTTT; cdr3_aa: CASSFPRGLEVNTEAFF
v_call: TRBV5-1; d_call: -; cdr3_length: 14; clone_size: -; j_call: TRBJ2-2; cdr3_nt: TGCGCCAGCAGGCCAGGCCAAATCACCGGGGAGCTGTTTTTT; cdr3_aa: CASRPGQITGELFF
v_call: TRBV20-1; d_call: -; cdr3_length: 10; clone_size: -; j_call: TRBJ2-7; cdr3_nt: TGCAGTGCTAGAGATCACGGGGAGTACTTC; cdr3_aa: CSARDHGEYF
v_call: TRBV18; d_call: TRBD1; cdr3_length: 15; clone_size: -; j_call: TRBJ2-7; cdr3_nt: TGTGCCAGCTCACCTGCCGGGACAGGGATTTACGAGCAGTACTTC; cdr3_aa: CASSPAGTGIYEQYF
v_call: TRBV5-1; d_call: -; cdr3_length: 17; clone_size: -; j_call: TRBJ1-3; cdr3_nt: TGCGCCAGCAGCTTGGGGACAGTTGGCCTCTCTGGAAACACCATATATTTT; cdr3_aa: CASSLGTVGLSGNTIYF
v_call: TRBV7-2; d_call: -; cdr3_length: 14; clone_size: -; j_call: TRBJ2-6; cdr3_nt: TGTGCCAGCAGCCCGGACTTGGGGGCCAACGTCCTGACTTTC; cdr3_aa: CASSPDLGANVLTF
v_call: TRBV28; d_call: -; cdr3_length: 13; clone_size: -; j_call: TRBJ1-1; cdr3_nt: TGTGCCAGCAGATCCGGACAGAACACTGAAGCTTTCTTT; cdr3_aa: CASRSGQNTEAFF
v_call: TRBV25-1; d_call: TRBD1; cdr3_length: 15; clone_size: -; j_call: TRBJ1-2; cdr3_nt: TGTGCCAGCAGTGAGTCCGGGACAGAGTCCTATGGCTACACCTTC; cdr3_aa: CASSESGTESYGYTF
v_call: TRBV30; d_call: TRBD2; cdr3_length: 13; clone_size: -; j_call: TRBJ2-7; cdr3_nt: TGTGCCTGGAGGACTAGCGGCTTATACGAGCAGTACTTC; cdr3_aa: CAWRTSGLYEQYF
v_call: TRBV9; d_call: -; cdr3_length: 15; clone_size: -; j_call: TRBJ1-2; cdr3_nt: TGTGCCAGCAGCGTCGGGGTAGGGCCGTTGTATGGCTACACCTTC; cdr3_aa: CASSVGVGPLYGYTF
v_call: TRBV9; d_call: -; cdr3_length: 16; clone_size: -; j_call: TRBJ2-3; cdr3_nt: TGTGCCAGCAGCGCCGAGCCTATCCAAAGCACAGATACGCAGTATTTT; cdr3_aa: CASSAEPIQSTDTQYF
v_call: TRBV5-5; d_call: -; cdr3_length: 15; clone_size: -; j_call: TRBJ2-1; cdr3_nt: TGTGCCAGCAGCTTGACGCTCTTTACCCTAAATGAGCAGTTCTTC; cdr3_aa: CASSLTLFTLNEQFF
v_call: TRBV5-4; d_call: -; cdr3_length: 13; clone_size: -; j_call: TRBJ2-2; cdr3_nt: TGTGCCAGCAGCTTGGACAGCACCGGGGAGCTGTTTTTT; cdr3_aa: CASSLDSTGELFF
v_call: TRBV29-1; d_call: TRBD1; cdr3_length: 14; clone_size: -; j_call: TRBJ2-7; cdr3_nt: TGCAGCGCAGGGGGCGGGACAGGTCCCTACGAGCAGTACTTC; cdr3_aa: CSAGGGTGPYEQYF
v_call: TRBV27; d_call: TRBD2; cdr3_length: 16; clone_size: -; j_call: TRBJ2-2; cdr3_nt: TGTGCCAGCACCTCTAGCGGGAGAAGGCTCGGCGGGGAGCTGTTTTTT; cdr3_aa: CASTSSGRRLGGELFF
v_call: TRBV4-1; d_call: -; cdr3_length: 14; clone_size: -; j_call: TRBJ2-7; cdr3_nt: TGCGCCAGCAGCCAAGAGACAGGAACCTACGAGCAGTACTTC; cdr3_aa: CASSQETGTYEQYF
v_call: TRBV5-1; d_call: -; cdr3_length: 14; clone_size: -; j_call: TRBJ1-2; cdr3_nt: TGCGCCAGCAGCCCAGGGGCAGGGGAACGAGGCTACACCTTC; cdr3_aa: CASSPGAGERGYTF
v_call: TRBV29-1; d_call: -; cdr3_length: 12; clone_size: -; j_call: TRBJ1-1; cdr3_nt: TGCAGCGTTGACCAGTCTGGCACTGAAGCTTTCTTT; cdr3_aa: CSVDQSGTEAFF
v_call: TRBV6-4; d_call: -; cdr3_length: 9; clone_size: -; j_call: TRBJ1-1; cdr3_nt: TGTGCCGGCGCGGAGGTAGCTTTCTTT; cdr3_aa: CAGAEVAFF
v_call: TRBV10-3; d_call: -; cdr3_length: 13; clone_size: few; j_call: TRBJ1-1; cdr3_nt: TGTGCCATCAGTGTGGAGGGTAACACTGAAGCTTTCTTT; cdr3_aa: CAISVEGNTEAFF
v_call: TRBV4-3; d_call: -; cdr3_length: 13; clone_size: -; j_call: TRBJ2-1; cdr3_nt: TGCGCCAGCAGCCCTCAGGGGGGTAGTGAGCAGTTCTTC; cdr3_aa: CASSPQGGSEQFF
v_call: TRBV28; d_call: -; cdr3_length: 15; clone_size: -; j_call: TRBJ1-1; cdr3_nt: TGTGCCAGCAGTACACAAACAGGGACGAACACTGAAGCTTTCTTT; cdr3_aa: CASSTQTGTNTEAFF
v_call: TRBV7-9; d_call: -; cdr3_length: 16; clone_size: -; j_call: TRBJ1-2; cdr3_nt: TGTGCCAGCAGCTTATCGGCAGGGGAGGGCCCGTATGGCTACACCTTC; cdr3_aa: CASSLSAGEGPYGYTF
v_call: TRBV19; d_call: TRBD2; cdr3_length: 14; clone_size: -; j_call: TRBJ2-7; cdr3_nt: TGTGCCAGTAGTAGGACTAGCGGGAGCTACGAGCAGTACTTC; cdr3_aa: CASSRTSGSYEQYF
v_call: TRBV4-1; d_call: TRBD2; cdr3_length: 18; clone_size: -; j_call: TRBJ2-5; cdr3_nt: TGCGCCAGCAGCCAAGATTCGACTAGCGGGACTAACCAAGAGACCCAGTACTTC; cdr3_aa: CASSQDSTSGTNQETQYF
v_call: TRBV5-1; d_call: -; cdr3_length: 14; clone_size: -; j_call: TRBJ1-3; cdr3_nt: TGCGCCAGCAGCTTGGACGGCTCTGGAAACACCATATATTTT; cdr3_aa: CASSLDGSGNTIYF
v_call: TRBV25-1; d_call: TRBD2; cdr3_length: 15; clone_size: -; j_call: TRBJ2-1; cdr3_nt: TGTGCCAGCAGTGATGGCCTAGCGGTTTACAATGAGCAGTTCTTC; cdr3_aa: CASSDGLAVYNEQFF
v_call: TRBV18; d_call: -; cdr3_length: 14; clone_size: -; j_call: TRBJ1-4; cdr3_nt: TGTGCCAGCTCACCATCGCCAGGGACAGAAAAACTGTTTTTT; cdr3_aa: CASSPSPGTEKLFF
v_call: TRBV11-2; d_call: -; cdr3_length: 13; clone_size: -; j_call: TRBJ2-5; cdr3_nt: TGTGCCAGCAGCTTTACTGAACAAGAGACCCAGTACTTC; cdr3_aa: CASSFTEQETQYF
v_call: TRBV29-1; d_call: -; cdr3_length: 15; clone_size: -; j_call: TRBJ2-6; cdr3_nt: TGCAGCGTTGAGTCTGAGGCTTCTGGGGCCAACGTCCTGACTTTC; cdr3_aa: CSVESEASGANVLTF
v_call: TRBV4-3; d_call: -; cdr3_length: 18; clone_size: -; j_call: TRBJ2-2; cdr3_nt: TGCGCCAGCAGCCCTCAAGGATTTGGGGCCACGAACACCGGGGAGCTGTTTTTT; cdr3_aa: CASSPQGFGATNTGELFF